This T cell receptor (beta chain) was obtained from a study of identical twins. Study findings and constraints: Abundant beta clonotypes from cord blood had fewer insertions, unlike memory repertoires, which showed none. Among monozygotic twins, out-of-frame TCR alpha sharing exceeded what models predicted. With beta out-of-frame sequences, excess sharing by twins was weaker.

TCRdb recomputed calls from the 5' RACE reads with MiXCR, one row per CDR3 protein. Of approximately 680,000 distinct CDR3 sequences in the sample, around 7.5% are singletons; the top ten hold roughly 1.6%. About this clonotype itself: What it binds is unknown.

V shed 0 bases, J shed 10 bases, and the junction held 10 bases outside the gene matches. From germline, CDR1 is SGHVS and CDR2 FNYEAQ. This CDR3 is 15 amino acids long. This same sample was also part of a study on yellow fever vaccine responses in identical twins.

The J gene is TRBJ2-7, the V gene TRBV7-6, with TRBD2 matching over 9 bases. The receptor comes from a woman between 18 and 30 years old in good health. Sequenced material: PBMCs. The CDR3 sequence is CASSLAQNSGGTQYF. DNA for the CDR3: TGTGCCAGCAGCTTAGCTCAGAATAGCGGGGGAACTCAGTACTTC.